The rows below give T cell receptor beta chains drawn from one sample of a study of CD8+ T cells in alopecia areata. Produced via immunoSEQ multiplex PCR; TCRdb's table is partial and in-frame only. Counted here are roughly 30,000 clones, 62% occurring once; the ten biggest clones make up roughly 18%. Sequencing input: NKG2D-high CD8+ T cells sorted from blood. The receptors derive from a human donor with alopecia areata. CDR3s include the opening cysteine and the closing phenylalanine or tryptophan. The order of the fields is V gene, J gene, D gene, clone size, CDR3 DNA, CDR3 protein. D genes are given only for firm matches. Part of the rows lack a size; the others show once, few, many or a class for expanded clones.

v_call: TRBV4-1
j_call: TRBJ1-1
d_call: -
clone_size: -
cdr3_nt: TGCGCCAGCAGCCCGTCCAGGTGGGTTACTGAAGCTTTCTTT
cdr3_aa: CASSPSRWVTEAFF

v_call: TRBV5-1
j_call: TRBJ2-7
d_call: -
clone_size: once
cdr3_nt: TGCGCCAGCAGCGCGCCGAGGACCGGCTCCTACGAGCAGTACTTC
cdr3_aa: CASSAPRTGSYEQYF

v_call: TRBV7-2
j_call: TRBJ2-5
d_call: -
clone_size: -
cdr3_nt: TGTGCCAGCAGCTTAGTTGAAGGCCGAGAGACCCAGTACTTC
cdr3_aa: CASSLVEGRETQYF

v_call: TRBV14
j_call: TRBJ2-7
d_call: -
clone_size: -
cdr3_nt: TGTGCCAGCAGCCAAGATAATGGGGGACGGTGGTACGAGCAGTACTTC
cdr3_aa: CASSQDNGGRWYEQYF

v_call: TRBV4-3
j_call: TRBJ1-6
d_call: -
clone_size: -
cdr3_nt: TGCGCCAGCAGCCAAGATGGGTGGGGTCAGGATTCACCCCTCCACTTT
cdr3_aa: CASSQDGWGQDSPLHF

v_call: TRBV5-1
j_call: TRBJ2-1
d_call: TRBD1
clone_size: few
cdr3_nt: TGCGCCAGCAGCTTTCCCGCAGGGGGCTTAGCGCCAATAACATCCTACAATGAGCAGTTCTTC
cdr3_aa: CASSFPAGGLAPITSYNEQFF

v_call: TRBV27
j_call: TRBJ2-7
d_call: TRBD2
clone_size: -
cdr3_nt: TGTGCCAGCACCCCAAGCGGGACTTTCGCCTCCTACGAGCAGTACTTC
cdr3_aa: CASTPSGTFASYEQYF

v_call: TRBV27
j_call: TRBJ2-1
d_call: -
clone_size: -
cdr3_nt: TGTGCCAGCAGTTTGATAGGGGACGATGAGCAGTTCTTC
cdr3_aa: CASSLIGDDEQFF

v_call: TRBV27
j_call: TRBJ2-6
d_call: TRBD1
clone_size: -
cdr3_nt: TGTGCCAGCAGTGAAGGGACAGGGGGTGGGGCCAACGTCCTGACTTTC
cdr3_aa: CASSEGTGGGANVLTF

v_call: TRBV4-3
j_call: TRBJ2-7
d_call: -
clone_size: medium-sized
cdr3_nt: TGCGCCAGCAGCCATTCTCTGGGAGCCTACGAGCAGTACTTC
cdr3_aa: CASSHSLGAYEQYF

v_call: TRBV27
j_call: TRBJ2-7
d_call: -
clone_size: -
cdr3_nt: TGTGCCAGCAGTTTAGTCGGTTCCGGCTACGAGCAGTACTTC
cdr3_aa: CASSLVGSGYEQYF

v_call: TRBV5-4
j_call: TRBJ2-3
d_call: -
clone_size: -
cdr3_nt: TGTGCCAGCAGCCGCCTAGGGGCGGGGCCAACAGATACGCAGTATTTT
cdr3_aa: CASSRLGAGPTDTQYF

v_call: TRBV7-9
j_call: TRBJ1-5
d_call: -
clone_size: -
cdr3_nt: TGTGCCAGCAGCACCAGTGGGAATCAGCCCCAGCATTTT
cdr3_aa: CASSTSGNQPQHF

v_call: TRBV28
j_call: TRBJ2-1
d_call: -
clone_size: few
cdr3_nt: TGTGCCAGCAGTCTACCCCTGGGGGGATACAATGAGCAGTTCTTC
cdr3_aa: CASSLPLGGYNEQFF

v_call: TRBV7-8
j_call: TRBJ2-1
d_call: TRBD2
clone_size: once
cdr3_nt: TGTGCCAGCAGCTTAGGGGGACTAGCGGGAGGCAATGAGCAGTTCTTC
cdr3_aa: CASSLGGLAGGNEQFF

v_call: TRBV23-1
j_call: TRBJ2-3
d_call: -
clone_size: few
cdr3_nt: TGCGCCAGCGGCCGAATCAGCACTAGCACAGATACGCAGTATTTT
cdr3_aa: CASGRISTSTDTQYF

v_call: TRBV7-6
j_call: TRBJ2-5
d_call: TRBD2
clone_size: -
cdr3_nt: TGTGCCAGCAGCCCAGGCCCTAGCGGAAACAAGGATACCCAGTACTTC
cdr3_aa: CASSPGPSGNKDTQYF

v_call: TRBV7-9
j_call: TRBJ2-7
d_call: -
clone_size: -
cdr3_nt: TGTGCCAGCAGCTTAGGGGGTACGGATTCCTACGAGCAGTACTTC
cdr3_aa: CASSLGGTDSYEQYF

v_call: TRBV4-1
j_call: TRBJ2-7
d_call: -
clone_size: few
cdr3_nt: TGCGCCAGCAGCCACGATAGTTACGAGCAGTACTTC
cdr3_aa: CASSHDSYEQYF

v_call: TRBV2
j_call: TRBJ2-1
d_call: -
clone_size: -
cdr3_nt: TGTGCCAGCAGGTGGGGGCCAAATGAGCAGTTCTTC
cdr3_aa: CASRWGPNEQFF

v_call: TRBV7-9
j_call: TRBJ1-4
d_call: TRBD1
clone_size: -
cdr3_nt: TGTGCCAGCAGCTTAGGGGGACAGGGGTATGAAAAACTGTTTTTT
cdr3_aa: CASSLGGQGYEKLFF

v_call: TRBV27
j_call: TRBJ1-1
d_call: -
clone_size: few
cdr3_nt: TGTGCCAGCAGTTCGGCCGTGAACACTGAAGCTTTCTTT
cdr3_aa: CASSSAVNTEAFF

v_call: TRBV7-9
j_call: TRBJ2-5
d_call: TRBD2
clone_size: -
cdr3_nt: TGTGCCAGCAGCTTGAGAGCGGGGGAGACCCAGTACTTC
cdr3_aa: CASSLRAGETQYF

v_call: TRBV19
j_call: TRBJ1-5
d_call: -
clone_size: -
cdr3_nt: TGTGCCAGTAGTATGCCAGGGAGTAGGGATCAGCCCCAGCATTTT
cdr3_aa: CASSMPGSRDQPQHF

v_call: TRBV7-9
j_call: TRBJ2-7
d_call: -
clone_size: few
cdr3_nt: TGTGCCAGCAGCTTTTCGAGGGGTGAGGACGAGCAGTACTTC
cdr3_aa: CASSFSRGEDEQYF

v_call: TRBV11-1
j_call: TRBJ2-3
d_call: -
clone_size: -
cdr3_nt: TGTGCCAGCAGCTTAACCAGGGCTTTCTACGATACGCAGTATTTT
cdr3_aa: CASSLTRAFYDTQYF

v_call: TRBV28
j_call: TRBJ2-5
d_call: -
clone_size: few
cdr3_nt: TGTGCCAGCAGTTTCGGGATCCAAGAGACCCAGTACTTC
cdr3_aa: CASSFGIQETQYF

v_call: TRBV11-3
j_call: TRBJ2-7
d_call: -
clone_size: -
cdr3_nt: TGTGCCAGCAGCTCGACCAAAGGTGGGGAGCAGTACTTC
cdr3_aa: CASSSTKGGEQYF

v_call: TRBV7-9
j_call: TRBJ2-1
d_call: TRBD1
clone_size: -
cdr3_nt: TGTGCCAGCAGCTTAGGGAGGGACAGGCTAAGCTCCTACAATGAGCAGTTCTTC
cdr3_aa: CASSLGRDRLSSYNEQFF

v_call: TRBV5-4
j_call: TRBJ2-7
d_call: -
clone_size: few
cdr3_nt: TGTGCCAGCAGCTTAGGACAGTCCGAGCAGTACTTC
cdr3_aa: CASSLGQSEQYF

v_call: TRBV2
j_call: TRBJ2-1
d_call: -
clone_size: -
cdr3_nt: TGTGCCAGCAGTGAAGATCCAGCGTTGACCTACAATGAGCAGTTCTTC
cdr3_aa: CASSEDPALTYNEQFF

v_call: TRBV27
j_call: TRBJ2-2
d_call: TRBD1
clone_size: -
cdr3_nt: TGTGCCAGCAGTTTAGAGACAGGGGGTGCCGGGGAGCTGTTTTTT
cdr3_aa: CASSLETGGAGELFF

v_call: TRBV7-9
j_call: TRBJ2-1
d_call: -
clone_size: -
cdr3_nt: TGTGCCAGCAGAGAAGACGGAAGCTCCTACAATGAGCAGTTCTTC
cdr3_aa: CASREDGSSYNEQFF

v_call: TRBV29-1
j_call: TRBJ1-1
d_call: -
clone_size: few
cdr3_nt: TGCAGCGTGGGAGTCATGAACACTGAAGCTTTCTTT
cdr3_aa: CSVGVMNTEAFF

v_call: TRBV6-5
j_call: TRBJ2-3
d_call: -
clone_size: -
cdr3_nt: TGTGCCAGCAGCCTAGTCCGCACAGATACGCAGTATTTT
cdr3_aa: CASSLVRTDTQYF

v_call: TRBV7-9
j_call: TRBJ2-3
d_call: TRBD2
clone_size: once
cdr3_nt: TGTGCCAGCAGCTTAGTTGGTAGCGGGTCCGGGGATACGCAGTATTTT
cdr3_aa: CASSLVGSGSGDTQYF

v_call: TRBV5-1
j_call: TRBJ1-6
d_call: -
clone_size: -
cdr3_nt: TGCGCCAGCACCCAACAGGGAGTAAAAATTTCACCCCTCCACTTT
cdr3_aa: CASTQQGVKISPLHF

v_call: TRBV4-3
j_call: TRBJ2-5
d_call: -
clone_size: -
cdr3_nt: TGCGCCAGCAGCCAAGATCCGACTAGTCCAGAGACCCAGTACTTC
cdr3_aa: CASSQDPTSPETQYF

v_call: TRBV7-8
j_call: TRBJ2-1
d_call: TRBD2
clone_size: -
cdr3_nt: TGTGCCAGCAGCTTACCGGGACTAGCGGGAGGCAATGAGCAGTTCTTC
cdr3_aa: CASSLPGLAGGNEQFF

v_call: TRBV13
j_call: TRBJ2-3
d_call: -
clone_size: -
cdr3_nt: TGTGCCAGCAGCGTAAGGGGCTCAGATACGCAGTATTTT
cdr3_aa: CASSVRGSDTQYF

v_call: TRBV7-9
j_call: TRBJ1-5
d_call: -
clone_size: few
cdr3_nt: TGTGCCAGCAGCTTACCGGGTCCCGATCAGCCCCAGCATTTT
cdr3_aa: CASSLPGPDQPQHF

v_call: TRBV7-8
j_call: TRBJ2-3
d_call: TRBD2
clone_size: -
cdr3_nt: TGTGCCAGCAGCGGACGACTAAGCGGGGGTGCAGATACGCAGTATTTT
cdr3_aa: CASSGRLSGGADTQYF

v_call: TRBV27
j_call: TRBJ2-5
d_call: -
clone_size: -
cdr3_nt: TGTGCCAGCAGTTCTGTGGGAGGCGAGACCCAGTACTTC
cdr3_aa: CASSSVGGETQYF

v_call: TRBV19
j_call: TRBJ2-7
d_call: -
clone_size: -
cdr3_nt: TGTGCCAGTAGTATCGGACAGTTTTACGAGCAGTACTTC
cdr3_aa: CASSIGQFYEQYF